The rows below give T cell receptor beta chains drawn from one sample of a study of blood T cell repertoires in COVID-19. Some clones are missing from TCRdb's copy, which holds only in-frame ones; the method was immunoSEQ multiplex PCR. The table lists about 480,000 clones, approximately 90% of them singletons, with 4.3% in the top ten. The sample taken for sequencing was peripheral blood. The receptors were sampled from a woman aged 30 to 39 with acute or convalescent COVID-19. CDR3s include the opening cysteine and the closing phenylalanine or tryptophan. A D gene is named only where the DNA matches it firmly. Expanded clones get a size class; other rows say once, few or many, or leave the size out.

>TRBD2|TRBV6-2/TRBV6-3|TRBJ2-4|-
CASSYLLRLAGGLAKNIQYF
TGTGCCAGCAGTTACCTTCTTAGGCTAGCGGGGGGGCTAGCCAAAAACATTCAGTACTTC
>-|TRBV21-1|TRBJ2-7|-
CASSTPDRLHYEQYF
TGTGCCAGCAGTACACCCGACAGGCTCCATTACGAGCAGTACTTC
>-|TRBV28|TRBJ2-5|-
CASSLMTPETQYF
TGTGCCAGCAGTTTAATGACTCCAGAGACCCAGTACTTC
>-|TRBV9|TRBJ2-7|few
CASSLRLNYEQYF
TGTGCCAGCAGCCTGAGACTGAATTACGAGCAGTACTTC
>TRBD2|TRBV5-1|TRBJ2-7|-
CASRLSGGYEQYF
TGCGCCAGCAGGCTAAGCGGGGGATACGAGCAGTACTTC
>-|TRBV6-2/TRBV6-3|TRBJ1-3|-
CASSYMENSGNTIYF
TGTGCCAGCAGTTATATGGAGAACTCTGGAAACACCATATATTTT
>TRBD2|TRBV5-4|TRBJ2-2|-
CASSFRGGAGELFF
TGTGCCAGCAGCTTTCGCGGGGGGGCCGGGGAGCTGTTTTTT
>-|TRBV10-3|TRBJ1-5|-
CAISSNTGPAQHF
TGTGCCATCAGTTCCAACACAGGGCCAGCCCAGCATTTT
>TRBD1|TRBV18|TRBJ1-2|-
CASSPLGQGLARNYGYTF
TGTGCCAGCTCACCATTGGGACAGGGTTTGGCCCGTAACTATGGCTACACCTTC
>TRBD1|TRBV13|TRBJ2-1|-
CASSSGPGRQGDNEQFF
TGTGCCAGCAGCTCAGGGCCCGGCCGACAGGGGGACAATGAGCAGTTCTTC
>TRBD1|TRBV4-1|TRBJ2-2|once
CASSQELGVDRYTGELFF
TGCGCCAGCAGCCAAGAGTTAGGAGTGGACAGGTACACCGGGGAGCTGTTTTTT
>TRBD1|TRBV5-8|TRBJ2-5|-
CASSPGTGSETQYF
TGTGCCAGCAGCCCGGGGACAGGGAGCGAGACCCAGTACTTC
>TRBD1|TRBV24-1|TRBJ2-1|-
CATSEPGTARNEQFF
TGTGCCACCAGTGAGCCAGGGACAGCCCGCAATGAGCAGTTCTTC
>-|TRBV24-1|TRBJ1-2|-
CATSDLRGGYTF
TGTGCCACCAGTGATTTAAGGGGAGGCTACACCTTC
>TRBD2|TRBV3-1/TRBV3-2|TRBJ2-5|-
CASSQRLAGPQETQYF
TGTGCCAGCAGCCAAAGACTAGCGGGGCCTCAAGAGACCCAGTACTTC
>-|TRBV5-1|TRBJ2-3|-
CASSFGGPDTQYF
TGCGCCAGCAGCTTCGGCGGGCCGGATACGCAGTATTTT
>-|TRBV19|TRBJ2-3|-
CASSIDCSFALFSTDTQYF
TGTGCCAGTAGTATTGACTGCTCCTTCGCTCTATTTAGCACAGATACGCAGTATTTT
>TRBD1|TRBV6-1|TRBJ2-7|-
CASSEGQGFSYEQYF
TGTGCCAGCAGTGAAGGACAGGGATTCTCCTACGAGCAGTACTTC
>-|TRBV27|TRBJ2-5|-
CASSLRGGETQYF
TGTGCCAGCAGCCTCAGGGGAGGGGAGACCCAGTACTTC
>TRBD1|TRBV5-6|TRBJ2-5|-
CASSFSGQGKETQYF
TGTGCCAGCAGCTTTTCCGGACAGGGTAAAGAGACCCAGTACTTC
>-|TRBV5-1|TRBJ2-1|-
CASSPRVEANNEQFF
TGCGCCAGCAGCCCCCGGGTGGAGGCAAACAATGAGCAGTTCTTC
>-|TRBV13|TRBJ1-2|-
CASSLGQSYGYTF
TGTGCCAGCAGCTTAGGGCAGTCCTATGGCTACACCTTC
>-|TRBV6-6|TRBJ1-1|-
CASSSTGLMNTEAFF
TGTGCCAGCAGTTCAACAGGTTTGATGAACACTGAAGCTTTCTTT
>TRBD2|TRBV11-2|TRBJ2-3|-
CAGAGGGTDTQYF
TGTGCCGGCGCGGGGGGTGGGACGGATACGCAGTATTTT
>-|TRBV4-1|TRBJ1-1|-
CASSPVGSTEAFF
TGCGCCAGCAGCCCCGTGGGGAGCACTGAAGCTTTCTTT
>-|TRBV7-2|TRBJ1-2|once
CASSSTGIGYGYTF
TGTGCCAGCAGCTCCACGGGTATAGGCTATGGCTACACCTTC
>-|TRBV12-5|TRBJ2-7|once
CASGLVRDVGFIEQYF
TGTGCTAGTGGTTTGGTACGTGATGTCGGTTTTATAGAGCAGTACTTC
>-|TRBV6-1|TRBJ1-1|-
CASSEAAGVRITEAFF
TGTGCCAGCAGTGAAGCGGCAGGGGTTCGTATCACTGAAGCTTTCTTT
>-|TRBV24-1|TRBJ2-7|-
CATSGRDNSEQYF
TGTGCCACCAGCGGCCGGGACAACTCCGAGCAGTACTTC
>TRBD1|TRBV30|TRBJ2-2|once
CAWTPRGQGAGGELFF
TGTGCCTGGACACCAAGGGGACAGGGGGCTGGCGGGGAGCTGTTTTTT
>-|TRBV28|TRBJ1-5|-
CASSQAGRVLYSNQPQHF
TGTGCCAGCAGTCAAGCCGGCAGGGTCCTATATAGCAATCAGCCCCAGCATTTT
>TRBD1|TRBV30|TRBJ1-2|-
CAWSGQGANGYTF
TGTGCCTGGAGTGGACAGGGGGCAAACGGCTACACCTTC
>TRBD1|TRBV6-6|TRBJ1-2|-
CASNRGVYGYTF
TGTGCCAGCAACAGGGGCGTCTATGGCTACACCTTC
>-|TRBV18|TRBJ1-5|-
CASSPGARNQPQHF
TGTGCCAGCTCACCAGGGGCTCGCAATCAGCCCCAGCATTTT
>TRBD1|TRBV5-1|TRBJ1-6|-
CASSSGQARYSPLHF
TGCGCCAGCAGCTCTGGACAGGCTCGGTATTCACCCCTCCACTTT
>-|TRBV4-1|TRBJ1-5|-
CASSQAFNLQGSNQPQHF
TGCGCCAGCAGCCAAGCCTTCAACTTGCAGGGATCCAATCAGCCCCAGCATTTT
>-|TRBV6-4|TRBJ1-6|-
CASSEEVNSPLHF
TGTGCCAGCTCCGAGGAGGTAAATTCACCCCTCCACTTT
>-|TRBV5-6|TRBJ1-2|once
CASSLSLPVGYTF
TGTGCCAGCAGCTTGTCACTCCCGGTCGGCTACACCTTC
>TRBD1|TRBV2|TRBJ1-5|-
CASSEDRPTGGQPQHF
TGTGCCAGCAGTGAAGATAGACCTACAGGGGGTCAGCCCCAGCATTTT
>-|TRBV13|TRBJ2-5|-
CASSFSADSQETQYF
TGTGCCAGCAGCTTCTCGGCGGATTCGCAAGAGACCCAGTACTTC
>-|TRBV6-5|TRBJ1-5|-
CASSYSGDQPQHF
TGTGCCAGCAGTTACTCGGGAGATCAGCCCCAGCATTTT
>TRBD2|TRBV6-5|TRBJ2-3|-
CASSRTSGGIHTQYF
TGTGCCAGCAGTCGGACTAGCGGGGGGATCCATACGCAGTATTTT
>-|TRBV14|TRBJ2-3|-
CASSQARGSSDTQYF
TGTGCCAGCAGCCAAGCTAGGGGGAGTTCAGATACGCAGTATTTT
>TRBD1|TRBV5-1|TRBJ2-7|-
CASSPGTVSSYEQYF
TGCGCCAGCAGCCCCGGGACAGTGAGCTCCTACGAGCAGTACTTC
>-|TRBV3-1/TRBV3-2|TRBJ2-1|-
CASTKKGGYNEQFF
TGTGCCAGCACCAAAAAAGGGGGCTACAATGAGCAGTTCTTC
>TRBD2|TRBV7-2|TRBJ2-5|-
CASSLRGGERETQYF
TGTGCCAGCAGCCTGCGGGGGGGCGAGCGAGAGACCCAGTACTTC